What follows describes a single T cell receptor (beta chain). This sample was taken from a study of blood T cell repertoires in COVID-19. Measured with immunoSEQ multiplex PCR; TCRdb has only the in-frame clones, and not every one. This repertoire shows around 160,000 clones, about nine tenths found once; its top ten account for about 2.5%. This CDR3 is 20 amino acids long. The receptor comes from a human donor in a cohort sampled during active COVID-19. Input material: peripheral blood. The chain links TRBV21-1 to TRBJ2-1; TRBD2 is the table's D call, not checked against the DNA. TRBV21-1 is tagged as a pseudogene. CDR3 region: CASSPFLGLAGVAAYNEQFF. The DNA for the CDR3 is TGTGCCAGCAGCCCTTTTTTAGGACTAGCGGGAGTAGCAGCCTACAATGAGCAGTTCTTC.